These 6 T cell receptor beta chains were sequenced from one sample in a study of T cell clonality in common variable immunodeficiency. This table comes from immunoSEQ multiplex PCR, and its TCRdb copy is limited to in-frame clones, with some not included. The sample is made up of tens of thousands of clones, none counted only once. The specimen was peripheral blood mononuclear cells. The receptors stem from a person aged 18 to 75 in good health.

A few counts support this clone. The CDR3 is cut off 3 residues early in the read; its end comes from the germline J gene. The chain uses TRBV6-4 and TRBJ1-2; D unresolved. CDR1 MRHNA and CDR2 SNTAGT come from the germline V gene. This CDR3 region has 15 residues. CDR3 sequence: CASSDTSGSTDTYTF. Incomplete CDR3 DNA: TGTGCCAGCAGTGACACTAGCGGGAGCACAGATACC.

The table lists this clone with many counts. Read sequence stops 3 residues before the CDR3 end, and the germline J gene provides the missing end. The chain uses TRBV20-1 and TRBJ1-5; the match to TRBD1 covers 7 bases. V gave up 2 bases and J gave up 0 bases; unmatched junction bases: 10. The CDR3 totals 17 residues. The germline CDR1 and CDR2 sequences are DFQATT and SNEGSKA (reference sequence). This CDR3 is CSARNRGENYSNQPQHF. The sequenced CDR3 bases are TGCAGTGCTAGAAACAGGGGAGAGAACTATAGCAATCAGCCC.

This clone was recorded many times. The read terminates 3 residues ahead of where the CDR3 ends, so the germline J gene completes it. This chain links TRBV2 with TRBJ1-5; 9 bases are shared with TRBD1. This CDR3 has 14 residues. Germline CDR1 is SNHLY and CDR2 is FYNNEI. V dropped 7 bases and J dropped 6; count of bases not matched to a gene: 7. The CDR3 DNA, read in part, is TGTGCCAGCAACCGGGACAGGGTCGGTCAGCCC. Protein sequence: CASNRDRVGQP. The whole CDR3 is CASNRDRVGQPQHF.

In this sample, this clone turned up many times. Coverage ceases 3 residues before the CDR3 finishes, and the germline J gene fills in the end. J is TRBJ2-1 and V is TRBV28; 8 bases match TRBD2. Germline V gene sequence: CDR1 MDHEN, CDR2 SYDVKM. The CDR3 sequence is 15 residues long. V shed 1 base and J 8 bases; nucleotides not matched to a gene: 7. The CDR3 is CASSLYEREPYEQFF. Incomplete CDR3 DNA: TGTGCCAGCAGTTTATACGAGCGGGAGCCCTATGAG.

This clone was counted many times. Read sequence stops 3 residues before the CDR3 end, and the germline J gene provides the missing end. The chain links TRBV28 to TRBJ2-1; TRBD1 matches at 8 bases. This CDR3 region has 15 residues. Losses at the gene ends were 7 bases for V and 4 bases for J; bases not matched to a gene: 9. Looked up from germline, CDR1 is MDHEN and CDR2 is SYDVKM. CDR3: CASNPWGTGYNEQFF. The covered CDR3 bases are TGTGCCAGCAACCCGTGGGGGACAGGATACAATGAG.

This clone was seen at least ten times. The CDR3 sequence: CASSPWETGDGYTF. The CDR3 DNA, read in part, is TGTGCCAGCTCACCTTGGGAGACAGGGGACGGC. The chain uses TRBV18 and TRBJ1-2, with 8 nucleotides matching TRBD1. The read finishes 3 residues shy of the CDR3 end, and the germline J gene is used to complete it. Germline CDR1 and CDR2: KGHSH and LQKENI. This CDR3 is built from 14 residues.